The clone carrying this TCR beta chain was observed a few times. The length of the CDR3 is 13 residues. V dropped 0 bases and J dropped 13; count of bases not matched to a gene: 6. Germline CDR1 and CDR2: SGDLS and YYNGEE. Produced via immunoSEQ multiplex PCR; TCRdb's table is partial and in-frame only. This table has under 70,000 clones, about nine tenths appearing once. These data come from a study of OX40 agonist ivuxolimab in advanced cancers. The chain recombines TRBV9 with TRBJ2-1, with 8 bases that match TRBD1. Material: CD4+ or CD8+ T cells sorted from blood, obtained in a trial of the OX40 agonist ivuxolimab. The TCR was taken from an adult with an advanced solid tumor such as melanoma, head and neck, liver or kidney cancer. CDR3 in DNA: TGTGCCAGCAGCGTAGGAGACAGGGGAGGACAGTTCTTC. It translates to CASSVGDRGGQFF.